The sequence of this T cell receptor (beta chain) was determined in a study of T cells in Graves' hyperthyroidism and ophthalmopathy. This clonotype was seen many times. The TCR beta CDR3 regions underwent amplification using RNA transcripts as the source. Primed by the HTBI set, a first-round RT-PCR was run on the TCR CDR3. From the multiplex PCR reads, TCRdb called clonotypes with MiXCR, one entry per CDR3 protein. The sample has 530,000 or so distinct CDR3 sequences, around 22% seen once; the top ten hold about 11%. Trimming took off 3 bases at V and 5 bases at J, with 11 bases between the two ends. Germline V gives CDR1 SQVTM, CDR2 ANQGSEA. The CDR3 covers 13 residues. Clinical symptoms, serum thyroxine and TRAb, thyroid ultrasound and orbital computed tomography together formed the diagnostic basis.

Source material: blood. The gene calls are TRBV29-1 and TRBJ2-4, with D possibly being TRBD2 (6 bases). This TCR was recovered from a woman between 25 and 40 years old with Graves' ophthalmopathy. The chain's CDR3 is CSVEEWRENIQYF. The DNA for the CDR3 is TGCAGCGTTGAGGAATGGAGGGAAAACATTCAGTACTTC.